The 26 T cell receptor beta chains below were found in one sample sequenced in a study of CD8+CD57+ T cells in acquired aplastic anemia. Genomic DNA acted as the template from which TCR beta VDJ combination and CDR3 sequence profiling were carried out. MiXCR, applied by TCRdb to the reads, yields one record per CDR3 protein. The table lists 100,000 to 120,000 distinct CDR3 sequences, under 60% of them singletons. Sequencing input: sorted CD4+, CD8+, or CD8+CD57+ T cells (not recorded which) from PBMCs. Receptors were obtained from a human donor in good health, serving as a control.

Only a few counts were recorded for this clonotype. A read error may be the cause here, since a much bigger clone is one base away. The rearrangement uses TRBV5-1 and TRBJ1-4, with D tentatively TRBD1 (5 bases). V shed 0 bases and J shed 8 bases, with 8 bases lying between them. The CDR3 contains 13 residues. CDR1 and CDR2 (germline): SGHRS, YFSETQ. The chain's CDR3 is CASSLEGSEKLFF. The CDR3 nucleotides read TGCGCCAGCAGCTTGGAGGGGTCGGAAAAACTGTTTTTT.

The gene calls are TRBV7-9 and TRBJ1-5, with a weak D call TRBD1 (5 bases). CDR1 and CDR2 from the germline V gene are SEHNR and FQNEAQ (reference sequence). Trimming cost V 5 bases and J 7 bases, with 12 bases left between them. The CDR3 length is 13 residues. The CDR3 DNA sequence: TGTGCCAGCAGCGTTACCCAGGGCCAGCCCCAGCATTTT. Translated, it gives CASSVTQGQPQHF.

Regarding this clonotype: The CDR3 end shows no conserved phenylalanine or tryptophan, and so a read error is likely. J is TRBJ2-1 and V is TRBV29-1, with no clear D. V was shortened by 7 bases and J by 7 bases, with 8 bases between the two germline ends. The CDR3 covers 10 residues. CDR1 is SQVTM and CDR2 is ANQGSEA in the germline V gene. CDR3: CSAFSNEQFL. DNA of the CDR3: TGCAGCGCCTTTTCTAATGAGCAGTTCCTC.

The chain carries TRBV21-1 and TRBJ1-1. TRBV21-1 is a pseudogene segment. The CDR3 has 14 residues. Here the CDR3 reads CASILQRMNTEAFF. The CDR3 DNA follows: TGTGCCAGCATCCTACAGCGCATGAACACTGAAGCTTTCTTT.

CDR3 protein: CAIRGDRENSPLHF. In DNA form, the CDR3 reads TGTGCCATCAGAGGGGACAGGGAAAATTCACCCCTCCACTTT. The rearrangement uses TRBV10-3 and TRBJ1-6; 9 bases agree with TRBD1. CDR1 is ENHRY, CDR2 SYGVKD, per germline. The CDR3 contains 14 residues. With V trimmed by 6 bases and J by 7 bases, 4 bases remained unmatched.

This clonotype has just a few counts. The chain combines TRBV29-1 with TRBJ1-2; D gene uncertain. Germline-derived CDR1 and CDR2 are SQVTM and ANQGSEA. This CDR3 has 9 amino acids. Trimming removed 6 bases from V and 9 bases from J, with 8 bases in between. The CDR3 protein is CSVERSYTF. CDR3 DNA sequence: TGCAGCGTGGAACGGAGCTACACCTTC.

The V gene is TRBV19, the J gene TRBJ1-2; no clear D gene. The germline CDR1 and CDR2 sequences are LNHDA and SQIVND (reference sequence). The CDR3 is made up of 14 amino acids. Trimming stripped 6 bases from V and 4 bases from J, with 15 bases between. CDR3 bases: TGTGCCAGTAGGTATGGAGTGGATATCTATGGCTACACCTTC. Protein: CASRYGVDIYGYTF.

This chain connects TRBV7-2 to TRBJ2-7; D is unclear. The V gene lost 4 bases and the J gene lost 2 bases, with 9 bases spanning the gap. Germline CDR1 and CDR2: SGHTA and FQGNSA. This CDR3 spans 13 amino acids. The CDR3 DNA sequence: TGTGCCAGCAGCTCGGGTCGAACCTACGAGCAGTACTTC. Translation gives CASSSGRTYEQYF.

Written as DNA, the CDR3 is TGTGCCAGCAGTTCCGGGACAGGGGTCTCCTACGAGCAGTACTTC. Translation gives CASSSGTGVSYEQYF. This chain uses TRBV5-5 with TRBJ2-7; 10 nucleotides match TRBD1. V lost 5 bases to trimming and J lost 0 bases; unmatched junction nucleotides: 5. This CDR3 contains 15 residues. Germline V gene sequence: CDR1 SGHKS, CDR2 YYEKEE (reference sequence). Full variable domain (rest looked up from reference TRBV5-5 and TRBJ2-7): DAGVTQSPTHLIKTRGQQVTLRCSPISGHKSVSWYQQVLGQGPQFIFQYYEKEERGRGNFPDRFSARQFPNYSSELNVNALLLGDSALYLCASSSGTGVSYEQYFGPGTRLTVT.

The J gene is TRBJ2-7, the V gene TRBV20-1, with 8 bases identical to TRBD1. This CDR3 spans 13 amino acids. Germline V CDR1 and CDR2: DFQATT, SNEGSKA (reference sequence). The trim removed 5 bases at V and 2 bases at J, leaving 5 bases unmatched. In nucleotides, the CDR3 is TGCAGTGCTTCGTGGACAGGGACCTACGAGCAGTACTTC. Protein: CSASWTGTYEQYF.

The genes are TRBV2 and TRBJ1-3; 7 nucleotides match TRBD1. The CDR3 consists of 14 residues. V dropped 9 bases and J dropped 0; count of bases not matched to a gene: 5. The V gene's germline CDR1 is SNHLY and CDR2 FYNNEI. The CDR3 region is CARGGQFSGNTIYF. The CDR3 DNA reads TGTGCCAGGGGGGGACAGTTCTCTGGAAACACCATATATTTT.

V usage is TRBV4-3 and J usage is TRBJ2-2, with 8 bases identical to TRBD1. Germline values: CDR1 LGHNA, CDR2 YSLEER. The V and J ends lost 0 bases and 2 bases, in that order; junction bases with no gene match: 5. The CDR3 loop spans 17 amino acids. In DNA form, the CDR3 reads TGCGCCAGCAGCCAAGAAACAGGGGGACGTAACACCGGGGAGCTGTTTTTT. Translating it yields CASSQETGGRNTGELFF.

This clonotype was detected ten times or more. The chain combines TRBV12-3 or TRBV12-4 with TRBJ2-1, with 7 positions matching TRBD2. The length of the CDR3 is 14 residues. J gave up 7 bases and V 6 bases, and 9 bases lay outside the gene matches. CDR3 nucleotide sequence: TGTGCCAGCAGGGGAACTAGCGCGGGGAATGAGCAGTTCTTC. Encoded protein: CASRGTSAGNEQFF.

The chain is built from TRBV20-1 and TRBJ1-3, with a weak D call TRBD1 (5 bases). This CDR3 has 14 amino acids. The germline V gene has CDR1 DFQATT and CDR2 SNEGSKA (reference sequence). V was shortened by 0 bases and J by 4 bases, with 10 bases between the two germline ends. CDR3 in amino acids: CSAREGRVGNTIYF. The CDR3 nucleotides are TGCAGTGCTAGAGAAGGCAGGGTGGGAAACACCATATATTTT.

A note on this clonotype: A read error may be the cause here, since a much bigger clone is one base away. The V call is TRBV7-6, the J call TRBJ2-1; 12 bases map to TRBD2. The germline V gene has CDR1 SGHVS and CDR2 FNYEAQ. CDR3 length: 16 residues. V was pared by 5 bases and J by 4 bases, with 6 bases of the junction left unmatched. CDR3: CASSRTSGEAYNEQFF. The CDR3, as DNA: TGTGCCAGCAGCCGGACTAGCGGGGAAGCATACAATGAGCAGTTCTTC.

The sample holds a few counts of this clonotype. This rearrangement joins TRBV29-1 to TRBJ2-7; D uncertain. Deletions cut 3 bases from V and 1 base from J, with 4 bases between. Germline V gene sequence: CDR1 SQVTM, CDR2 ANQGSEA. The CDR3 contains 11 residues. CDR3 in DNA: TGCAGCGTTGAGGATTCCTACGAGCAGTACTTC. This codes for CSVEDSYEQYF.

DNA of the CDR3: TGTGCCAGTAGTACGACAGGGAAGCCCCAGCATTTT. Translated: CASSTTGKPQHF. This chain links TRBV19 with TRBJ1-5; 7 bases are a match to TRBD1. The germline V gene encodes CDR1 LNHDA and CDR2 SQIVND (reference sequence). This CDR3 spans 12 amino acids. J was trimmed by 8 bases and V by 4 bases; bases with no gene match: 2.

Regarding this clonotype: The junction does not match germline at one end; this may be a read error. The V call is TRBV11-2, the J call TRBJ2-5; D unresolved. From germline, CDR1 is SGHAT and CDR2 FQNNGV. The CDR3 runs to 14 residues. CDR3 loop: CASSLDRPIEAQYF. In nucleotides, the CDR3 is TGTGCCAGCAGCTTAGATCGGCCTATAGAGGCCCAGTACTTC.

In this sample, this clonotype turned up many times. V gene TRBV27 combines with J gene TRBJ1-2; 7 bases map to TRBD1. The CDR3 has 14 amino acids. The V gene end was trimmed by 6 bases and the J gene end by 5 bases; junction bases not matched to a gene: 9. Germline CDR1 is MNHEY and CDR2 is SMNVEV (reference sequence). CDR3 sequence (DNA): TGTGCCAGCAGAACAGCGGGACAGAAATATGGCTACACCTTC. Translating it yields CASRTAGQKYGYTF.

V gene TRBV7-4 combines with J gene TRBJ1-2; perhaps TRBD1 as D (6 bases). The germline V gene has CDR1 SGHVT and CDR2 SQSDAQ. V lost 6 bases to trimming and J lost 4 bases, with 12 bases between them. The CDR3 has 13 amino acids. The DNA of the CDR3 is TGTGCCAGCAGACCCGGGACACTCTATGGCTACACCTTC. Translated: CASRPGTLYGYTF.

This clonotype was detected ten times or more. The V and J genes are TRBV10-1 and TRBJ2-1; D is unresolved. Trimming removed 2 bases at V and 5 bases at J, with 4 bases between. The CDR3 is made up of 12 amino acids. The germline V gene encodes CDR1 WNHNN and CDR2 SYGVQD (reference sequence). CDR3 bases: TGCGCCAGCAGTGAGGCAGACAATGAGCAGTTCTTC. Protein: CASSEADNEQFF.

This clonotype was seen repeatedly, ten times or more. The CDR3 here is CASSERLAYNEQFF. CDR3 DNA: TGTGCCAGCAGTGAACGACTGGCTTACAATGAGCAGTTCTTC. The gene calls are TRBV27 and TRBJ2-1; D is uncertain. The CDR3 extends over 14 amino acids. With 5 bases removed from V and 4 bases from J, the gap between germline ends came to 12 bases. Per the germline V gene, CDR1 is MNHEY and CDR2 is SMNVEV (reference sequence).

Points on this clonotype: A clone one base away is much larger, so this may be a read error. The chain links TRBV12-3 or TRBV12-4 to TRBJ2-7, with a tentative D call TRBD1 (5 bases). This CDR3 region has 14 residues. V dropped 3 bases and J dropped 1 base, with 10 bases sitting between them. Here the CDR3 DNA reads TGTGCCAGCAGTTTTATTTCAGGGTCCTACGAGCAGTACTTC. It translates to CASSFISGSYEQYF.

The chain employs TRBV2 and TRBJ1-6; D is possibly TRBD1 (5 bases). The germline V and J ends were trimmed by 5 bases and 5 bases, with 13 bases remaining between them. The CDR3 covers 15 residues. Germline V CDR1 and CDR2: SNHLY, FYNNEI. CDR3 loop: CASSPQGLDNSPLHF. Written as DNA, the CDR3 is TGTGCCAGCAGTCCCCAGGGATTGGATAATTCACCCCTCCACTTT.

This clonotype occurred many times. The genes are TRBV12-3 or TRBV12-4 and TRBJ1-1; D uncertain. The CDR3 length is 14 residues. Between the trimmed V and J ends, which lost 8 bases and 8 bases, there was a span of 21 bases. The CDR3 nucleotides are TGTGCCAGCGGGGATACCGGACCCCGGGAGGAAGCTTTCTTT. Translating gives CASGDTGPREEAFF.

The chain is built from TRBV6-5 and TRBJ2-7, with D possibly TRBD1 on 5 matching bases. Trimming pared 4 bases from V and 2 bases from J, leaving 15 bases between. The CDR3 is made up of 15 amino acids. Per germline, CDR1 MNHEY and CDR2 SVGAGI. The CDR3 sequence is CASSSRAKFTYEQYF. CDR3 DNA sequence: TGTGCCAGCAGTTCCAGGGCAAAATTTACCTACGAGCAGTACTTC.